These T cell receptor beta chains were read from a single sample in a study of blood T cell repertoires in COVID-19. Libraries were prepared by immunoSEQ multiplex PCR; TCRdb keeps only in-frame clonotypes and omits some of them. Of about 130,000 clones in the sample, over 80% were seen once. What was sequenced was peripheral blood. The receptors were gathered from a man between 40 and 49 years old with active or convalescent COVID-19. The CDR3 runs from the conserved cysteine through the conserved F or W. D genes are given only for firm matches. Clone size, where shown, is once, few, many, or a class for clones that have expanded.

J | size | V | D | CDR3 | DNA
TRBJ2-3 | - | TRBV12-2 | - | CASRSLEQRPAPTQYF | TGTGCAAGTCGCTCCCTTGAGCAGCGCCCAGCCCCTACGCAGTATTTT
TRBJ1-1 | - | TRBV7-2 | TRBD1 | CASSPLQGGLGTEAFF | TGTGCCAGCAGCCCTCTACAGGGGGGACTGGGCACTGAAGCTTTCTTT
TRBJ2-3 | - | TRBV19 | TRBD1 | CASSITGASDTQYF | TGTGCCAGTAGTATTACAGGGGCCTCAGATACGCAGTATTTT
TRBJ1-1 | few | TRBV20-1 | - | CSARGLREAFF | TGCAGTGCTAGAGGCCTCCGCGAGGCTTTCTTT
TRBJ1-5 | - | TRBV19 | - | CASSIVAGARSSNQPQHF | TGTGCCAGTAGTATAGTTGCAGGGGCGCGTAGCAGCAATCAGCCCCAGCATTTT
TRBJ2-5 | - | TRBV5-1 | TRBD2 | CASSQTAGGPRETQYF | TGCGCCAGCAGCCAGACAGCGGGGGGGCCTCGGGAGACCCAGTACTTC
TRBJ2-3 | - | TRBV5-1 | TRBD1 | CASSQGAADTQYF | TGCGCCAGCTCCCAGGGGGCAGCAGATACGCAGTATTTT
TRBJ1-4 | - | TRBV7-9 | TRBD1 | CASSDRTGAAEKLFF | TGTGCCAGCAGCGATAGGACAGGGGCGGCTGAAAAACTGTTTTTT
TRBJ2-2 | - | TRBV9 | TRBD1 | CASMTGGPGKTGELFF | TGTGCCAGCATGACAGGGGGGCCGGGGAAAACCGGGGAGCTGTTTTTT
TRBJ2-2 | - | TRBV5-1 | - | CASSLEDSRLGGELFF | TGCGCCAGCAGCTTGGAGGACAGCCGCTTGGGCGGGGAGCTGTTTTTT
TRBJ2-3 | once | TRBV30 | - | CTWSDSPKGGGADTQYF | TGTACCTGGAGTGACTCCCCCAAGGGGGGGGGCGCAGATACGCAGTATTTT
TRBJ1-2 | - | TRBV5-1 | - | CASSLAGAPGYTF | TGCGCCAGCAGCTTGGCAGGGGCCCCAGGCTACACCTTC
TRBJ2-3 | - | TRBV29-1 | TRBD2 | CSVHLGASGDTQYF | TGCAGCGTTCACCTGGGCGCTAGCGGAGATACGCAGTATTTT
TRBJ2-1 | - | TRBV27 | TRBD2 | CASRGTSGGASYNEQFF | TGTGCCAGCAGGGGGACTAGCGGGGGAGCCAGCTACAATGAGCAGTTCTTC
TRBJ2-1 | - | TRBV9 | - | CASSSRNNEQFF | TGTGCCAGCAGCTCGAGAAACAATGAGCAGTTCTTC
TRBJ2-1 | - | TRBV5-1 | - | CASSNGGGNSYNEQFF | TGCGCCAGCAGCAACGGTGGGGGGAACTCCTACAATGAGCAGTTCTTC
TRBJ1-3 | - | TRBV5-6 | - | CASSPGAGNTIYF | TGTGCCAGCAGCCCGGGGGCTGGAAACACCATATATTTT